This T cell receptor beta chain was recovered during a study of cytomegalovirus exposure and HLA in healthy donors. As for the study in general: It was reported in a later analysis that the same platform had been used for the roughly 130 validation repertoires as for the 666 first-cohort repertoires.

General study findings and limits: CMV antigen specificity of a few CMV-associated chains was confirmed in vitro. The authors listed about 170 TCR beta chains as cytomegalovirus-associated.

This table comes from immunoSEQ multiplex PCR, and its TCRdb copy is limited to in-frame clones, with some not included. The sample includes about 240,000 clones, about 90% of them seen just once. Turning to this clone: Its antigen is undetermined.

Per germline, CDR1 GTSNPN and CDR2 SVGIG (reference sequence). There are 16 residues in the CDR3. V gave up 1 base and J gave up 2 bases; unmatched junction bases: 10. The sequence derives from a woman aged 25-40 years in good health and CMV-seropositive. The chain couples TRBV30 to TRBJ2-5; 7 bases are shared with TRBD2. Material for sequencing was PBMCs. CDR3 protein: CAWSGGSVSGQETQYF. The CDR3 DNA sequence: TGTGCCTGGAGTGGGGGATCGGTTAGCGGGCAAGAGACCCAGTACTTC. The full variable domain, in which reference TRBV30 and TRBJ2-5 provide the parts outside the CDR3, is SQTIHQWPATLVQPVGSPLSLECTVEGTSNPNLYWYRQAAGRGLQLLFYSVGIGQISSEVPQNLSASRPQDRQFILSSKKLLLSDSGFYLCAWSGGSVSGQETQYFGPGTRLLVL.